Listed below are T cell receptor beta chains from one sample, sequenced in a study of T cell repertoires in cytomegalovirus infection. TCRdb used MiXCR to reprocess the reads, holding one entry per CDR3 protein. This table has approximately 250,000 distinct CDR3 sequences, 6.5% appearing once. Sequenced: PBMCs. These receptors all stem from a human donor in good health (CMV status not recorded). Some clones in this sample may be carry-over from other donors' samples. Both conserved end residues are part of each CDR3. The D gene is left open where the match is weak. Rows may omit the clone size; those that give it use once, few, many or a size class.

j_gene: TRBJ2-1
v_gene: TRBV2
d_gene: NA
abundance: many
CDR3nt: TGTGCCAGCAGTGAGGACAGCCATGAGCAGTTCTTC
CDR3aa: CASSEDSHEQFF

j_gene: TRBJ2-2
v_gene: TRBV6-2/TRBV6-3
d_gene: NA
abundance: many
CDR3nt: TGTGCCAGCAGTACATTCCGACGGAACACCGGGGAGCTGTTTTTT
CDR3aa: CASSTFRRNTGELFF

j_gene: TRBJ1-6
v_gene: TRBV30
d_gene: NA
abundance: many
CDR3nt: TGTGCCTGGAGTGACGGTTCACCCCTCCACTTT
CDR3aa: CAWSDGSPLHF

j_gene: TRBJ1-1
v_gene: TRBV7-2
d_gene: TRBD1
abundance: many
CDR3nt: TGTGCCAGCAGCGCTACCGGGACAGGTGAATTAGGAGCTTTCTTT
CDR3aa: CASSATGTGELGAFF

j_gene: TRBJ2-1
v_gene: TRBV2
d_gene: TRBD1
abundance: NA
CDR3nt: TGTGCCAGCATGGACAGGGGGGTTTCAAATGAGCAGTTCTTC
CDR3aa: CASMDRGVSNEQFF

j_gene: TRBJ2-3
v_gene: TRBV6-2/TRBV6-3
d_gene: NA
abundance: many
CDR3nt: TGTGCCAGCAGTCCCGCAACTCCAGGATCCTTTTTT
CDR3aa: CASSPATPGSFF

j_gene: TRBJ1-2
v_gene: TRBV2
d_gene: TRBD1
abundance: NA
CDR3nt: TGTGCCAGCAGCGCTACAGGGGTAGCCTATGGCTACACCTTC
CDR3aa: CASSATGVAYGYTF

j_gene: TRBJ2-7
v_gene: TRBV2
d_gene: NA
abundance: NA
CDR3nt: TGTGCCAGCCAAATAATTGGGGGTATATACGAGCAGTACTTC
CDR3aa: CASQIIGGIYEQYF

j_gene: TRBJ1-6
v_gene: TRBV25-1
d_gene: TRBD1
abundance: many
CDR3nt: TGTGCCAGCAGTGAATACGGGCAGGGGGCGAGGTCACCCCTCCACTTT
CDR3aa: CASSEYGQGARSPLHF

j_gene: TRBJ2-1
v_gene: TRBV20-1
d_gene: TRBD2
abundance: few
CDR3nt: TGCAGTGATAGAGCTACGAAGCGGGAGTACAATGAGCAGTTCTTC
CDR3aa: CSDRATKREYNEQFF

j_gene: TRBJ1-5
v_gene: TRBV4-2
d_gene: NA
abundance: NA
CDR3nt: TGTGCCAGCAGCCAATTCAGGGGTAGCAATCAGCCCCAGCATTTT
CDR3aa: CASSQFRGSNQPQHF

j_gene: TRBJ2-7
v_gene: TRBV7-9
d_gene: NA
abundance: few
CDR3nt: TGTGCCAGCAGCACAAGACGGGGCAGGGAGGCGTACTTC
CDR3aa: CASSTRRGREAYF

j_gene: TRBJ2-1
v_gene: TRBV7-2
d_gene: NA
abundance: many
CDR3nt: TGTGCCAGCAGCCCCGGGATCCCCGGCGATGAGCAGTTCTTC
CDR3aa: CASSPGIPGDEQFF

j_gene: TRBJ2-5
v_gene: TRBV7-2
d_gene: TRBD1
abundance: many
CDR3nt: TGTGCCAGCAGCTTTAATAAAGGGACAGGGGAGACCCAGTACTTC
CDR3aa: CASSFNKGTGETQYF

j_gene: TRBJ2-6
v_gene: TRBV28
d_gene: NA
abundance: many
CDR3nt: TGTGCCAGCAGTGATTCTGGGGCCAACGTCCTGACTTTC
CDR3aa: CASSDSGANVLTF

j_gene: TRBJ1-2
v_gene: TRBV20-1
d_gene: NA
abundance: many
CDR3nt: TGCAGTGCTAGAACGGGGGCGCAGGACTATGGCTACACCTTC
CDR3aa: CSARTGAQDYGYTF

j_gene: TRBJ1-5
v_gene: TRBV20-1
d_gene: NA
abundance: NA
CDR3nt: TGCAGTGCTGTCAAATCAGGGAACCCCAATCAGCCCCAGCATTTT
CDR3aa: CSAVKSGNPNQPQHF

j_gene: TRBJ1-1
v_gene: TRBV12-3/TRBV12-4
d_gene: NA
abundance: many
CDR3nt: TGTGCCAGCAGTTTGCGGGGTTCTACCACTGAAGCTTTCTTT
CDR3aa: CASSLRGSTTEAFF

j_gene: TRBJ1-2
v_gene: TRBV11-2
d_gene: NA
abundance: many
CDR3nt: TGTGCCAGCAGCCAGGGAGACTATGGCTACACCTTC
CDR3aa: CASSQGDYGYTF

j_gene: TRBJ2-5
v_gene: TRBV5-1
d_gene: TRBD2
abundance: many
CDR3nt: TGCGCCAGCAGCTTGGGGGTAGCGGGGGACCTCCGGGAGACCCAGTACTTC
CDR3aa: CASSLGVAGDLRETQYF

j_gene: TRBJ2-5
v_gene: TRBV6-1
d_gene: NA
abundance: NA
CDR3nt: TGCGCCAGCAGCCGTTTGGCGAGCACGGACCGCGACCAAGAGACCCAGTACTTC
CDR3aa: CASSRLASTDRDQETQYF

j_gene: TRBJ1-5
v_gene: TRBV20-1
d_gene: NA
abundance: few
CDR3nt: TGCAGTGCTAGAGATTATGGGGACTGGGGCAATCAGCCCCAGCATTTT
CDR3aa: CSARDYGDWGNQPQHF

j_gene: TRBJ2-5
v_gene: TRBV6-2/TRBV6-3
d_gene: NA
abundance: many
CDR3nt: TGTGCCAGCAGTTACCAGGTAGATGCAGAGACCCAGTACTTC
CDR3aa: CASSYQVDAETQYF